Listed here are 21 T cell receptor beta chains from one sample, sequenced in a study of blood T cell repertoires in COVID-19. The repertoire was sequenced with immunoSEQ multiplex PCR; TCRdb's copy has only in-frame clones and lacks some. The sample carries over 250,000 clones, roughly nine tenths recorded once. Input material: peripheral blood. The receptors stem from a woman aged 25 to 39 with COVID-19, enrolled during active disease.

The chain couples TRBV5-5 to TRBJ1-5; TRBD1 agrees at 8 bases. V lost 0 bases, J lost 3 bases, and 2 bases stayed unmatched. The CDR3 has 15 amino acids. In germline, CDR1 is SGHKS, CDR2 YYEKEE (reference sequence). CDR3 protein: CASSLVTGDNQPQHF. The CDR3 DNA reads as TGTGCCAGCAGCTTGGTGACAGGGGACAATCAGCCCCAGCATTTT. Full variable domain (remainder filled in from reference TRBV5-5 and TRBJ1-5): DAGVTQSPTHLIKTRGQQVTLRCSPISGHKSVSWYQQVLGQGPQFIFQYYEKEERGRGNFPDRFSARQFPNYSSELNVNALLLGDSALYLCASSLVTGDNQPQHFGDGTRLSIL.

CDR3 in amino acids: CASSRTPGLAGDLNEQYF. CDR3 bases: TGTGCCAGCAGCCGAACGCCGGGACTAGCGGGAGACCTTAACGAGCAGTACTTC. The chain combines TRBV5-6 with TRBJ2-7; 14 bases line up with TRBD2. CDR3 length: 18 residues. Germline values: CDR1 SGHDT, CDR2 YYEEEE. After removal of 4 bases from V and 5 bases from J, the junction contained 14 bases not matched to a gene.

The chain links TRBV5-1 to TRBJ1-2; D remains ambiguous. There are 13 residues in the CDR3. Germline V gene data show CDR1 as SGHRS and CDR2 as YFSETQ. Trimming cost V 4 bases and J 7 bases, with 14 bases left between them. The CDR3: CASSADASGGYTF. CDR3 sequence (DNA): TGCGCCAGCAGCGCCGACGCATCGGGTGGCTACACCTTC. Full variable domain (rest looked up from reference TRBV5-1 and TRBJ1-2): KAGVTQTPRYLIKTRGQQVTLSCSPISGHRSVSWYQQTPGQGLQFLFEYFSETQRNKGNFPGRFSGRQFSNSRSEMNVSTLELGDSALYLCASSADASGGYTFGSGTRLTVV.

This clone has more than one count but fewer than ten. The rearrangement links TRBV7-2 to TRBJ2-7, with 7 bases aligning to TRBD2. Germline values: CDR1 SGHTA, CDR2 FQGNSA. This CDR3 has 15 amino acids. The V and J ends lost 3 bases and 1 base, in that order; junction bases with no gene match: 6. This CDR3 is CASSFPPGLSYEQYF. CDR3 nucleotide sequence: TGTGCCAGCAGCTTTCCTCCGGGACTATCCTACGAGCAGTACTTC.

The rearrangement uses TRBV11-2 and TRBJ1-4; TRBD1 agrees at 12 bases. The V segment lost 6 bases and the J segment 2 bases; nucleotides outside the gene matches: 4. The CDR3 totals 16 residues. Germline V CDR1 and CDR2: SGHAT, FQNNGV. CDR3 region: CASRGGQGATNEKLFF. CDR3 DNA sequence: TGTGCCAGCAGGGGGGGACAGGGGGCGACTAATGAAAAACTGTTTTTT. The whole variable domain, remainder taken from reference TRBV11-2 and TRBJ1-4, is EAGVAQSPRYKIIEKRQSVAFWCNPISGHATLYWYQQILGQGPKLLIQFQNNGVVDDSQLPKDRFSAERLKGVDSTLKIQPAKLEDSAVYLCASRGGQGATNEKLFFGSGTQLSVL.

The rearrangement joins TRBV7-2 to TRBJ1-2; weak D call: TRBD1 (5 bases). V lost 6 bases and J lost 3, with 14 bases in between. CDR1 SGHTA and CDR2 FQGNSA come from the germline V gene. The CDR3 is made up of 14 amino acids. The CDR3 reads CASSLIDSYYGYTF. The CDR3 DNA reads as TGTGCCAGCAGTCTGATCGACAGCTACTATGGCTACACCTTC.

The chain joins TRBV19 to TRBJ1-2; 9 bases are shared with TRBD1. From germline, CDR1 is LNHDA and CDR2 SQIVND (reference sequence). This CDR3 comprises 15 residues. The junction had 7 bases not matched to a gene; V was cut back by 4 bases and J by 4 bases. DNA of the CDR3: TGTGCCAGTAGTACCTTACAGGGGGCGAGCTATGGCTACACCTTC. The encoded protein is CASSTLQGASYGYTF.

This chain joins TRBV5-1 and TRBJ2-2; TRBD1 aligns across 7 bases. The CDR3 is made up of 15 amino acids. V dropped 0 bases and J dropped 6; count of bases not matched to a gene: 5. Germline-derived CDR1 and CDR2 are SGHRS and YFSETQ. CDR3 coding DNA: TGCGCCAGCAGCTTGGACCCACAGGGGTCCGGGGAGCTGTTTTTT. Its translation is CASSLDPQGSGELFF. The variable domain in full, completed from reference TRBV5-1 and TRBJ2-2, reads KAGVTQTPRYLIKTRGQQVTLSCSPISGHRSVSWYQQTPGQGLQFLFEYFSETQRNKGNFPGRFSGRQFSNSRSEMNVSTLELGDSALYLCASSLDPQGSGELFFGEGSRLTVL.

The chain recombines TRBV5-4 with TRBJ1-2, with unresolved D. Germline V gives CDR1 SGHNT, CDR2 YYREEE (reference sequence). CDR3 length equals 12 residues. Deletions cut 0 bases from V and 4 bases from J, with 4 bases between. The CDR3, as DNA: TGTGCCAGCAGCTTGGACAGCTATGGCTACACCTTC. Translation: CASSLDSYGYTF.

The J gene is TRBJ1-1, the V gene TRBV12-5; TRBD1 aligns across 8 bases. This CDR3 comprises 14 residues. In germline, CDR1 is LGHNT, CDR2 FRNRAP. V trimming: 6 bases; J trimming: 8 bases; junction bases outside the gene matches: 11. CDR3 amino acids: CASGQTQGASEAFF. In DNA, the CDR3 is TGTGCTAGTGGCCAGACGCAGGGGGCGAGCGAAGCTTTCTTT.

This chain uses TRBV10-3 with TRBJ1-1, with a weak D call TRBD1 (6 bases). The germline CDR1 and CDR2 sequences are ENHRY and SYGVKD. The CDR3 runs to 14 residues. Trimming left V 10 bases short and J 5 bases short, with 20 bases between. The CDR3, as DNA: TGTGCCACGAACTTCCTGGACAGTCGGACTGAAGCTTTCTTT. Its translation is CATNFLDSRTEAFF.

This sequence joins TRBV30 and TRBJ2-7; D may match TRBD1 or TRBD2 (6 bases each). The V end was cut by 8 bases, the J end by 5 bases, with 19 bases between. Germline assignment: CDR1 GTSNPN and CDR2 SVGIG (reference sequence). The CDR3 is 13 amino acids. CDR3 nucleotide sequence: TGTGCCGGGGGGCGGACATCCTATAACGAGCAGTACTTC. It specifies CAGGRTSYNEQYF.

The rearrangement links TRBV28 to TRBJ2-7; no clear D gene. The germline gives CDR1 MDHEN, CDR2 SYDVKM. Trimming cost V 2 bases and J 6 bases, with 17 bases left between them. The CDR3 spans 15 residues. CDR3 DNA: TGTGCCAGCAGTTTACTACAGAGTGGTGCCTCCGAGCAGTACTTC. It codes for CASSLLQSGASEQYF.

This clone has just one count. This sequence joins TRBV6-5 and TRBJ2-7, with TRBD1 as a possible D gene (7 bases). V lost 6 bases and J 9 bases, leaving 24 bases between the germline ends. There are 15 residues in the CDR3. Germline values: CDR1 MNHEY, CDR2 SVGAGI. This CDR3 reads CASRSLDRVMGGQYF. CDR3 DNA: TGTGCCAGCAGGAGCCTAGACAGGGTCATGGGAGGGCAGTACTTC.

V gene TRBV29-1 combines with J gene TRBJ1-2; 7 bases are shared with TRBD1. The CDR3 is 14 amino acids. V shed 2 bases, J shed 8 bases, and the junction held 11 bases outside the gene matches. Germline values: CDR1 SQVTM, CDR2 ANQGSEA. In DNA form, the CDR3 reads TGCAGCGTTGAATCCTTTACAGGGGCTGAAGGCTACACCTTC. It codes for CSVESFTGAEGYTF.

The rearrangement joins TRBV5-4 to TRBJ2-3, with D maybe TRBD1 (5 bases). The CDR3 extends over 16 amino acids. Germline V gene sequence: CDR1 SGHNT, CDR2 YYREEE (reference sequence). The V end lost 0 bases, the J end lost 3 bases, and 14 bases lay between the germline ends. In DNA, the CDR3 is TGTGCCAGCAGCTTGGCCTCGGTAGGGGTGACAGATACGCAGTATTTT. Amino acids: CASSLASVGVTDTQYF.

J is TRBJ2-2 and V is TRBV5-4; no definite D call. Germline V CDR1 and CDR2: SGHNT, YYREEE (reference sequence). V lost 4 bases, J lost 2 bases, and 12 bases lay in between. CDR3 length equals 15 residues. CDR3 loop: CASSLGGTNTGELFF. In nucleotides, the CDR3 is TGTGCCAGCAGCCTCGGCGGCACCAACACCGGGGAGCTGTTTTTT.

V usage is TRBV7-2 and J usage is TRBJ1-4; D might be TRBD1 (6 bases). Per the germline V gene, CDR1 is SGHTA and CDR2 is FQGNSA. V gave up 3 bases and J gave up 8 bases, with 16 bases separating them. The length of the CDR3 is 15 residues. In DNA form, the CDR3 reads TGTGCCAGCAGCTTTTCGATGGGGGCGTGGGAAAAACTGTTTTTT. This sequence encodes CASSFSMGAWEKLFF.

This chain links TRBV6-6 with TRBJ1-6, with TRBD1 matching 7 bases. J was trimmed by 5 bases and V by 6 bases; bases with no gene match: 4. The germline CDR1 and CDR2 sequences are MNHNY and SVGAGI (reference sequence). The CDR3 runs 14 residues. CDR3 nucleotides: TGTGCCAGCAGCTACGGACAGGATAATTCACCCCTCCACTTT. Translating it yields CASSYGQDNSPLHF.

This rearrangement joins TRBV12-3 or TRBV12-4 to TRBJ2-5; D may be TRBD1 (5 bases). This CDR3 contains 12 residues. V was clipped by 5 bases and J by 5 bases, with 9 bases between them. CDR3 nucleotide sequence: TGTGCCAGCAGTGGCTACAGGGAGACCCAGTACTTC. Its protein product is CASSGYRETQYF.

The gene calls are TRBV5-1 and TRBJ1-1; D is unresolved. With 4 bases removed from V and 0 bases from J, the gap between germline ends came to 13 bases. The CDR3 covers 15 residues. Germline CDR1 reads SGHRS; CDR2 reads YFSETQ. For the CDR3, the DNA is TGCGCCAGCAGCATCAACTTGTTGCTGAACACTGAAGCTTTCTTT. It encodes CASSINLLLNTEAFF. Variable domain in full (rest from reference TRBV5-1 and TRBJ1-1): KAGVTQTPRYLIKTRGQQVTLSCSPISGHRSVSWYQQTPGQGLQFLFEYFSETQRNKGNFPGRFSGRQFSNSRSEMNVSTLELGDSALYLCASSINLLLNTEAFFGQGTRLTVV.